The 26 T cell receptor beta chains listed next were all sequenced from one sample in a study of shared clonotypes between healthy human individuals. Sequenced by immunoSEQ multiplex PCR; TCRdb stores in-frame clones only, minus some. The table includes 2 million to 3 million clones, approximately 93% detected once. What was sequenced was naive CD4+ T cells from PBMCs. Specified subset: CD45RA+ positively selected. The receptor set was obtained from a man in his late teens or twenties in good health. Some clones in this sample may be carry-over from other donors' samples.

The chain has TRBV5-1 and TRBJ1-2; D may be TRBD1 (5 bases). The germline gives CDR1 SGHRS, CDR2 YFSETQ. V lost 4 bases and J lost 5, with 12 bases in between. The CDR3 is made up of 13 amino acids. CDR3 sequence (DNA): TGCGCCAGCAGCACCAGGGAGGATTATGGCTACACCTTC. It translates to CASSTREDYGYTF.

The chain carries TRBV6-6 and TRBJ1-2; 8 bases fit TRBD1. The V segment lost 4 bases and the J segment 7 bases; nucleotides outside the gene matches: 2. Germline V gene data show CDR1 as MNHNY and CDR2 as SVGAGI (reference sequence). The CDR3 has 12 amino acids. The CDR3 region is CASSSTGVGYTF. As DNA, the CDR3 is TGTGCCAGCAGTTCGACAGGGGTTGGCTACACCTTC.

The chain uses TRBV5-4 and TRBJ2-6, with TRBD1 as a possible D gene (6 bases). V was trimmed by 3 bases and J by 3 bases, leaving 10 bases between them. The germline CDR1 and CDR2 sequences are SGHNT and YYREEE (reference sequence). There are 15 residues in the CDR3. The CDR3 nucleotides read TGTGCCAGCAGCTCGATGGACAGTGGGGCCAACGTCCTGACTTTC. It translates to CASSSMDSGANVLTF.

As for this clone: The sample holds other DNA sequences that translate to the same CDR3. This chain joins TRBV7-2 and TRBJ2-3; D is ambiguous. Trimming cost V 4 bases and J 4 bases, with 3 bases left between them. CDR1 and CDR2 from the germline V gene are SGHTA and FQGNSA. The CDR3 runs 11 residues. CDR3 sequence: CASSSADTQYF. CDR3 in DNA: TGTGCCAGCAGCTCTGCAGATACGCAGTATTTT. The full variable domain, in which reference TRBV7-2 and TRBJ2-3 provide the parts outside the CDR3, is GAGVSQSPSNKVTEKGKDVELRCDPISGHTALYWYRQSLGQGLEFLIYFQGNSAPDKSGLPSDRFSAERTGGSVSTLTIQRTQQEDSAVYLCASSSADTQYFGPGTRLTVL.

The CDR3 region has the DNA TGTGCCATCAGTGAGTCGGAGCCCTTGCGGGGTAGGGAGACCCAGTACTTC. It codes for CAISESEPLRGRETQYF. The chain carries TRBV10-3 and TRBJ2-5, with TRBD2 as a possible D gene (6 bases). The CDR3 totals 17 residues. V dropped 0 bases and J dropped 5 bases, with 19 bases sitting between them. The germline V gene has CDR1 ENHRY and CDR2 SYGVKD.

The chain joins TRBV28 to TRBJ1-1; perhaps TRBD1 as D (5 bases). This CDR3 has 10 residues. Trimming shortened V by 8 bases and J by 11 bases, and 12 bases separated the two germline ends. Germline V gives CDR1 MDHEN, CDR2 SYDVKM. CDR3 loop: CASGGVRAFF. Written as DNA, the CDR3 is TGTGCCAGCGGAGGGGTGCGCGCTTTCTTT. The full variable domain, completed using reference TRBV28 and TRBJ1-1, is DVKVTQSSRYLVKRTGEKVFLECVQDMDHENMFWYRQDPGLGLRLIYFSYDVKMKEKGDIPEGYSVSREKKERFSLILESASTNQTSMYLCASGGVRAFFGQGTRLTVV.

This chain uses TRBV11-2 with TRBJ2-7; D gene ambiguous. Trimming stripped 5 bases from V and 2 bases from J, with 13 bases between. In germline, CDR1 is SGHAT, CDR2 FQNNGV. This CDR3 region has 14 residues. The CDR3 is CASSQQPGAYEQYF. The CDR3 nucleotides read TGTGCCAGCAGCCAGCAGCCAGGCGCCTACGAGCAGTACTTC.

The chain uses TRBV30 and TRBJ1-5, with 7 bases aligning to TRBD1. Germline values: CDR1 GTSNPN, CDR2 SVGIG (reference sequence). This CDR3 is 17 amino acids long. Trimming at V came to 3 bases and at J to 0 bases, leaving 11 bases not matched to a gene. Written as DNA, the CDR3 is TGTGCCTGGAGAAAACAGGGGACCCAGGATAGCAATCAGCCCCAGCATTTT. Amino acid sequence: CAWRKQGTQDSNQPQHF.

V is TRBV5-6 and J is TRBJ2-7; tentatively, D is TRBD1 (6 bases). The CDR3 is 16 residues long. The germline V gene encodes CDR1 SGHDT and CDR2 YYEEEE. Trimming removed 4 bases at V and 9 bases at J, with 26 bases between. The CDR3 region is CASSASSGQTKSLQYF. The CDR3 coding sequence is TGTGCCAGCAGCGCATCCTCGGGACAAACAAAAAGCCTGCAGTACTTC.

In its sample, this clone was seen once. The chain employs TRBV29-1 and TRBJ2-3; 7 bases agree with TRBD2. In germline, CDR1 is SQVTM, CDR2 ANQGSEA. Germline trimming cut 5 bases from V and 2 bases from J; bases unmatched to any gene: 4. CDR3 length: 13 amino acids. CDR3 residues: CSVQRENTDTQYF. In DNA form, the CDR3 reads TGCAGCGTTCAGCGGGAAAACACAGATACGCAGTATTTT.

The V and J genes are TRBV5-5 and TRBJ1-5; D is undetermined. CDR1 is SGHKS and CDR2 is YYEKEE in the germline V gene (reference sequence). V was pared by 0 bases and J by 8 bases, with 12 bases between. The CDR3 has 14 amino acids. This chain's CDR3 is CASSLVPVAKPQHF. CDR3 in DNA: TGTGCCAGCAGCTTGGTCCCGGTTGCAAAGCCCCAGCATTTT.

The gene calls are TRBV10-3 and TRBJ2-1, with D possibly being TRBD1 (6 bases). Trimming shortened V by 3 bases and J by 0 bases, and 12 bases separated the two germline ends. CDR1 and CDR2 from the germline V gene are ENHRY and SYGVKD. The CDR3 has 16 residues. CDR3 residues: CAISETGPSSYNEQFF. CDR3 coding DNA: TGTGCCATCAGTGAAACAGGGCCTAGCTCCTACAATGAGCAGTTCTTC.

This CDR3 is CASSSWTGGAEAFF. CDR3 coding DNA: TGCGCCAGCAGCTCGTGGACAGGGGGGGCTGAAGCTTTCTTT. The V and J genes are TRBV5-1 and TRBJ1-1, with TRBD1 identical over 10 bases. Germline V gene data show CDR1 as SGHRS and CDR2 as YFSETQ. This CDR3 region has 14 residues. After removal of 3 bases from V and 6 bases from J, the junction contained 5 bases not matched to a gene.

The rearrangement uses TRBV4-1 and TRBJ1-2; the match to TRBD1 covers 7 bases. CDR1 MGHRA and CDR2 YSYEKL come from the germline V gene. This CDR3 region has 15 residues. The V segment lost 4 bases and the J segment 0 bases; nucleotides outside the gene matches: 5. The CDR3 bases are TGCGCCAGCAGCCTGGGACAGCAAGCTAACTATGGCTACACCTTC. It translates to CASSLGQQANYGYTF.

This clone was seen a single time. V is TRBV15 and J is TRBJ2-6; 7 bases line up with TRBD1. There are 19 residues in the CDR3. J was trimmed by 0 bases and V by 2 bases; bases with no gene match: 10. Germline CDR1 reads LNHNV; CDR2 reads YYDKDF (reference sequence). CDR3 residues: CATSRTHRGRSSGANVLTF. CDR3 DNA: TGTGCCACCAGCAGAACCCACAGGGGACGCAGCTCTGGGGCCAACGTCCTGACTTTC.

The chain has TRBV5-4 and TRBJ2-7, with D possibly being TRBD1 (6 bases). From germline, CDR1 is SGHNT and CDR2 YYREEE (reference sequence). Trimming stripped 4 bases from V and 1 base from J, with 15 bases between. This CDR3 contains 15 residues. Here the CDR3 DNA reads TGTGCCAGCAGCCCCGTCGCAGGGGCGTCCTACGAGCAGTACTTC. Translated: CASSPVAGASYEQYF. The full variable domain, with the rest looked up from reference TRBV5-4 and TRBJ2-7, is ETGVTQSPTHLIKTRGQQVTLRCSSQSGHNTVSWYQQALGQGPQFIFQYYREEENGRGNFPPRFSGLQFPNYSSELNVNALELDDSALYLCASSPVAGASYEQYFGPGTRLTVT.

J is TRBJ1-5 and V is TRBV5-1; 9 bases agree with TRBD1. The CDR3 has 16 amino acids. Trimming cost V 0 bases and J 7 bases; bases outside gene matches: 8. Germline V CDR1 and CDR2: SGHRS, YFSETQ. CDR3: CASSLGGTGSGQPQHF. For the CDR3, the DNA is TGCGCCAGCAGCTTGGGGGGGACAGGGTCAGGCCAGCCCCAGCATTTT.

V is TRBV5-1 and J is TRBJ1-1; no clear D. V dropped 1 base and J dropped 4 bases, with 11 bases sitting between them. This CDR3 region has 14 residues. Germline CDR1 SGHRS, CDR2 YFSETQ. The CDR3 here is CASSLSLTGTEAFF. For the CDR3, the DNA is TGCGCCAGCAGCTTGTCCCTCACGGGCACTGAAGCTTTCTTT.

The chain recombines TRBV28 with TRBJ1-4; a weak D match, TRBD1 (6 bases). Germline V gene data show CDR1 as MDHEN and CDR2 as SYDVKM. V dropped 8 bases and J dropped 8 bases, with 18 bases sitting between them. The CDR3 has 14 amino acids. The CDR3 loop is CASSTSGTKEKLFF. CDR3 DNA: TGTGCCAGCTCCACGTCCGGGACAAAAGAAAAACTGTTTTTT.

CDR3 protein: CASSQGDTSTDTQYF. The CDR3 DNA reads as TGTGCCAGTAGCCAGGGGGATACTAGCACAGATACGCAGTATTTT. This chain uses TRBV19 with TRBJ2-3, with TRBD1 matching over 7 bases. The germline V gene encodes CDR1 LNHDA and CDR2 SQIVND (reference sequence). CDR3 length: 15 amino acids. V lost 6 bases, J lost 0 bases, and 6 bases stayed unmatched.

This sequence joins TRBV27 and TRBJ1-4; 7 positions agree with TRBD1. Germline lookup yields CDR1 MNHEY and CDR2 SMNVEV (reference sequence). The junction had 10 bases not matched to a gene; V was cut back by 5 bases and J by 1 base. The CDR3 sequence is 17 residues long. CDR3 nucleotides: TGTGCCAGCAGTCCTCGACAGGGTTTGGGAACTAATGAAAAACTGTTTTTT. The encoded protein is CASSPRQGLGTNEKLFF.

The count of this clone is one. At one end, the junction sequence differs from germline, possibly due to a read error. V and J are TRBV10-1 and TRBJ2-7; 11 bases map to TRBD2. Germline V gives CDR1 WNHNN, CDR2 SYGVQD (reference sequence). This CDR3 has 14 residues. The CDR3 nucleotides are TGCGCCAGCAGTGGGGGGACTAGCGGAGACCCGAGAAGCTTC. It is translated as CASSGGTSGDPRSF.

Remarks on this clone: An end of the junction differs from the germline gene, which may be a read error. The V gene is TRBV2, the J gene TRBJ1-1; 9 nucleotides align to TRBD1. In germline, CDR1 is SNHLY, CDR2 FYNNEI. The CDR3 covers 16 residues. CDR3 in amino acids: CASSGTGSTPHQGGIF. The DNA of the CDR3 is TGTGCCAGCAGCGGGACAGGGTCGACCCCCCACCAGGGTGGAATCTTT.

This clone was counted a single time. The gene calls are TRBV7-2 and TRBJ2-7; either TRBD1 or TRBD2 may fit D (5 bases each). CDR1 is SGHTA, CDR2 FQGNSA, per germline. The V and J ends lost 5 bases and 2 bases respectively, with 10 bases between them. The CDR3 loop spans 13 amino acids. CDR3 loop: CASSQGRAYEQYF. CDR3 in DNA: TGTGCCAGCAGCCAGGGACGAGCCTACGAGCAGTACTTC.

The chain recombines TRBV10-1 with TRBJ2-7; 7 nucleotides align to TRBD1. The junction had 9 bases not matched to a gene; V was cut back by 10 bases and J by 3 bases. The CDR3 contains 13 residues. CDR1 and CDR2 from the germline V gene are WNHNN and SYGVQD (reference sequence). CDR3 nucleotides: TGCGCCACCGCTTGGCAGGGGGACTACGAGCAGTACTTC. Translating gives CATAWQGDYEQYF.

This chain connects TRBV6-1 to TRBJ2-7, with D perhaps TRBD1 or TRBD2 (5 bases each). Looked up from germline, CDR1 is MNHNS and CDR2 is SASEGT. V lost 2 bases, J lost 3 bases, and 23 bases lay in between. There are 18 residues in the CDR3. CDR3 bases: TGTGCCAGCAGTGAAATCGGGGCAGGTCTCTTAGGGGTCTACGAGCAGTACTTC. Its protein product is CASSEIGAGLLGVYEQYF.